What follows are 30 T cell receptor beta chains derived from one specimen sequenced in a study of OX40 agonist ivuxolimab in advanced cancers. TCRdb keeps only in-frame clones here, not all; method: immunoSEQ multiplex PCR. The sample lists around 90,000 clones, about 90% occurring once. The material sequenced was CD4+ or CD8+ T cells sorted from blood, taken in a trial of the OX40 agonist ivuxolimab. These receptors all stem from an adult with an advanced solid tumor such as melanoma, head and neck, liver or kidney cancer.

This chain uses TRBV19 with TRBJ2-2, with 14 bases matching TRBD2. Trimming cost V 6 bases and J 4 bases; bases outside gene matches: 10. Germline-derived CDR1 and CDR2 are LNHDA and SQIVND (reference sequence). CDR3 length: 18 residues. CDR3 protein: CASSLGTSGSWSTGELFF. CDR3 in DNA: TGTGCCAGTAGCCTCGGGACTAGCGGGAGTTGGAGCACCGGGGAGCTGTTTTTT. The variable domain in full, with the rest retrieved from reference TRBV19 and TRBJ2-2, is DGGITQSPKYLFRKEGQNVTLSCEQNLNHDAMYWYRQDPGQGLRLIYYSQIVNDFQKGDIAEGYSVSREKKESFPLTVTSAQKNPTAFYLCASSLGTSGSWSTGELFFGEGSRLTVL.

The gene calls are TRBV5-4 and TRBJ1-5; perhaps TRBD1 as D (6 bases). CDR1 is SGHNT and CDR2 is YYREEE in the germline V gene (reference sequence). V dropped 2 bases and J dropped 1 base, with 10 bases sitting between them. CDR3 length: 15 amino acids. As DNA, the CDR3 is TGTGCCAGCAGCTTTGGGGGCTGGAGCAATCAGCCCCAGCATTTT. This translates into CASSFGGWSNQPQHF.

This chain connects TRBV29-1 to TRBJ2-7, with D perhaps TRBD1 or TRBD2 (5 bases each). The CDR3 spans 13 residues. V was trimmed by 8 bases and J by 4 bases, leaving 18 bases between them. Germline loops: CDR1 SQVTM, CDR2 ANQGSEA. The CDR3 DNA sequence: TGCAGCATCCGGGACGGAGGTCAATACGAGCAGTACTTC. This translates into CSIRDGGQYEQYF.

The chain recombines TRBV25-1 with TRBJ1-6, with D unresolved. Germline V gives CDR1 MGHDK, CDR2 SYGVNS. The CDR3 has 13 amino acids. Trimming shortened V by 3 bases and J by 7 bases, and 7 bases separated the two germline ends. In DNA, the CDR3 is TGTGCCAGCAGTGACACATTAAATTCACCCCTCCACTTT. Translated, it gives CASSDTLNSPLHF.

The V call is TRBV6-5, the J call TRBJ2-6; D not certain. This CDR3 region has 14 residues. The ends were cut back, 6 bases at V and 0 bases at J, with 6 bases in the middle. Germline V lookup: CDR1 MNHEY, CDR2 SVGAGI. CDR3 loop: CASRVYSGANVLTF. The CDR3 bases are TGTGCCAGCAGAGTTTACTCTGGGGCCAACGTCCTGACTTTC.

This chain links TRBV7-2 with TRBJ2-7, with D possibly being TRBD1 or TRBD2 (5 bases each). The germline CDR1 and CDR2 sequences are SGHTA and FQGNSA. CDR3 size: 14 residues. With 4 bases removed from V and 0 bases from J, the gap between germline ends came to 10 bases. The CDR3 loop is CASSWDPISYEQYF. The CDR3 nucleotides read TGTGCCAGCAGCTGGGACCCCATCTCCTACGAGCAGTACTTC.

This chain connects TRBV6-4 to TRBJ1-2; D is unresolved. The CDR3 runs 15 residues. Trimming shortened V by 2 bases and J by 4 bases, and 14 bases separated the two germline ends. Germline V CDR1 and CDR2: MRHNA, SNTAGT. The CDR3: CASSDARADPYGYTF. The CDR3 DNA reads TGTGCCAGCAGTGACGCAAGGGCGGACCCCTATGGCTACACCTTC.

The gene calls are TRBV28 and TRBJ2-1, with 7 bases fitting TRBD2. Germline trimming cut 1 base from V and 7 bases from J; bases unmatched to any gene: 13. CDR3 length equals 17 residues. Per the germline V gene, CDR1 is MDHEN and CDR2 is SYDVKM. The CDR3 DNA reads TGTGCCAGCAGTTTATCTGGGATCGGGGGGAAAAGTAATGAGCAGTTCTTC. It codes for CASSLSGIGGKSNEQFF.

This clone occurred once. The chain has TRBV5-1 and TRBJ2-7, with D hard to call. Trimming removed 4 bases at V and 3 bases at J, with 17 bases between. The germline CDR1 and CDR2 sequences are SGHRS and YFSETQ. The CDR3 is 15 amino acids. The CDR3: CASSPRGELYYEQYF. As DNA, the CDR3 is TGCGCCAGCAGCCCTCGCGGAGAGCTATACTACGAGCAGTACTTC.

The CDR3 spells CASSQRGPAGGFPNEQFF. Written as DNA, the CDR3 is TGCGCCAGCAGCCAAAGGGGCCCTGCCGGGGGGTTCCCCAATGAGCAGTTCTTC. The rearrangement joins TRBV4-1 to TRBJ2-1; 7 positions match TRBD2. V gave up 2 bases and J gave up 6 bases; unmatched junction bases: 16. CDR1 is MGHRA and CDR2 is YSYEKL in the germline V gene. The CDR3 spans 18 residues.

The CDR3 here is CASSPTSGGAYEQYF. CDR3 bases: TGTGCCAGCAGCCCCACGTCGGGCGGCGCCTACGAGCAGTACTTC. J is TRBJ2-7 and V is TRBV11-2, with D unclear. V lost 5 bases, J lost 2 bases, and 16 bases lay in between. This CDR3 spans 15 amino acids. Germline V gives CDR1 SGHAT, CDR2 FQNNGV.

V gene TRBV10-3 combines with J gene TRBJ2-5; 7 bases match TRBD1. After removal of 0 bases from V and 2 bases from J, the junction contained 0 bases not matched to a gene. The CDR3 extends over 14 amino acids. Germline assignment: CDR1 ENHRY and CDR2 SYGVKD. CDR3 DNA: TGTGCCATCAGTGAGTCGGGACAGCAAGAGACCCAGTACTTC. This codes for CAISESGQQETQYF.

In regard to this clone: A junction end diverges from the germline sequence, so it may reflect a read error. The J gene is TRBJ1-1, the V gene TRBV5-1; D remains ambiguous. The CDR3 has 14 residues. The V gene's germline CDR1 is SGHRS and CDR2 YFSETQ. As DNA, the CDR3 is TGCGCCAGCAGTTTGGCATACTCGAACACTGAAGCTTTCTTT. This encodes CASSLAYSNTEAFF.

In DNA, the CDR3 is TGTGCCAGCAGCGTAACCACTAGCGGGAGAACAGATACGCAGTATTTT. Translation: CASSVTTSGRTDTQYF. J is TRBJ2-3 and V is TRBV9, with 11 bases that match TRBD2. The CDR3 is 16 amino acids. The V gene end was trimmed by 1 base and the J gene end by 3 bases; junction bases not matched to a gene: 4. Germline CDR1 reads SGDLS; CDR2 reads YYNGEE.

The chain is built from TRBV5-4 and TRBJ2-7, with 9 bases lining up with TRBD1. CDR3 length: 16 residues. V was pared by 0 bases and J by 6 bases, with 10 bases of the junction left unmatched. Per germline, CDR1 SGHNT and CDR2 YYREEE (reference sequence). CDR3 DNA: TGTGCCAGCAGCTTGGGAGGGGGACAGGGTACGGGCGAGCAGTACTTC. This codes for CASSLGGGQGTGEQYF.

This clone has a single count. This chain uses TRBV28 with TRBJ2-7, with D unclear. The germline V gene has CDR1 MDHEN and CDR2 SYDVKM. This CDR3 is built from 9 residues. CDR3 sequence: CEETLEQYF. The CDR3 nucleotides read TGTGAGGAGACCCTTGAGCAGTACTTC.

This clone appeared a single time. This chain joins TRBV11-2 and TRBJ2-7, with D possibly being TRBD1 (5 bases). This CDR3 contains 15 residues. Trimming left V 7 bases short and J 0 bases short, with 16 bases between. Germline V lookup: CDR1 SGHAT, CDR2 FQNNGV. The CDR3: CASTLDRFSSYEQYF. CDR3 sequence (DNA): TGTGCCAGCACCCTTGACAGATTCTCCTCCTACGAGCAGTACTTC. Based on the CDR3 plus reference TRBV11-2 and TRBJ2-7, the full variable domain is EAGVAQSPRYKIIEKRQSVAFWCNPISGHATLYWYQQILGQGPKLLIQFQNNGVVDDSQLPKDRFSAERLKGVDSTLKIQPAKLEDSAVYLCASTLDRFSSYEQYFGPGTRLTVT.

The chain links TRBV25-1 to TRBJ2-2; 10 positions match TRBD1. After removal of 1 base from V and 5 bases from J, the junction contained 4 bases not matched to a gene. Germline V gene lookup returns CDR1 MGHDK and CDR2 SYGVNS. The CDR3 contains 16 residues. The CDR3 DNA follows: TGTGCCAGCAGTGAATTCTGGACAGGGGGTACCGGGGAGCTGTTTTTT. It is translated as CASSEFWTGGTGELFF.

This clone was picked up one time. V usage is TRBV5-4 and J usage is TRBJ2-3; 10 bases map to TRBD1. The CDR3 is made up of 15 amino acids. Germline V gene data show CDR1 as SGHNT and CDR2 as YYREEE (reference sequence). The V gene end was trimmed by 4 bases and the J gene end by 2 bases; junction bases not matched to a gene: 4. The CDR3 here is CASSTRQGATDTQYF. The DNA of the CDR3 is TGTGCCAGCAGCACAAGACAGGGGGCCACAGATACGCAGTATTTT.

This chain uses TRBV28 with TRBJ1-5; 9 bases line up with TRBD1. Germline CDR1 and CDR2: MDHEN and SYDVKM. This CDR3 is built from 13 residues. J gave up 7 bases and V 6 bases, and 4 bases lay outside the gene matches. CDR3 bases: TGTGCCAGCAGGGAACAGGGGGCACAGCCCCAGCATTTT. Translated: CASREQGAQPQHF.

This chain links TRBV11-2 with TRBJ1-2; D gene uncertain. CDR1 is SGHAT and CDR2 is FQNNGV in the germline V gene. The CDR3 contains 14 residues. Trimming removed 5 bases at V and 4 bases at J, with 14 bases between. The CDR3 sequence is CASSPGGHAYGYTF. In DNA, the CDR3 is TGTGCCAGCAGCCCAGGAGGGCATGCCTATGGCTACACCTTC.

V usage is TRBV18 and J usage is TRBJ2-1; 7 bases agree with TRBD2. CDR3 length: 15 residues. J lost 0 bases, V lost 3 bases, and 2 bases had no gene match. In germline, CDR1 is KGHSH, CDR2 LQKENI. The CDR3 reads CASSPASGSYNEQFF. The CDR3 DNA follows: TGTGCCAGCTCACCGGCTAGCGGCTCCTACAATGAGCAGTTCTTC.

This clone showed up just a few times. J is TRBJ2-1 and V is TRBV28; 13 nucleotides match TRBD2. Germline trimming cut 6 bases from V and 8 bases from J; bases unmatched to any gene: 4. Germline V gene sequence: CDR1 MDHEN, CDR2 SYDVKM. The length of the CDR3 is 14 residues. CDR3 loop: CASRTSGRYDEQFF. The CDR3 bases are TGTGCCAGCAGGACTAGCGGGAGGTACGATGAGCAGTTCTTC.

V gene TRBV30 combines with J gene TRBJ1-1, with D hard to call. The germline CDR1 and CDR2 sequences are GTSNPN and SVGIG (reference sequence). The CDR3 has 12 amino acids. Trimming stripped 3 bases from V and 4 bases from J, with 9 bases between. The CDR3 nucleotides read TGTGCCTGGAGCATACTTAGCACTGAAGCTTTCTTT. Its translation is CAWSILSTEAFF.

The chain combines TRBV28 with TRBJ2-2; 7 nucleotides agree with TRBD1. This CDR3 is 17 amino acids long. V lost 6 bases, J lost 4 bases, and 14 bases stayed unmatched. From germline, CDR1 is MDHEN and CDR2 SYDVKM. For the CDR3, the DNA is TGTGCCAGCAGCCGCCGACGATGGGACAGTCCCACCGGGGAGCTGTTTTTT. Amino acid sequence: CASSRRRWDSPTGELFF.

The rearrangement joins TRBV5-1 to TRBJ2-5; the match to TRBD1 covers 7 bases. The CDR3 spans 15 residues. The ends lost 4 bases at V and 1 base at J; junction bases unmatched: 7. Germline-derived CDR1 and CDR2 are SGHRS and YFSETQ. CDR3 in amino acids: CASSGSTGSQETQYF. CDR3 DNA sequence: TGCGCCAGCAGCGGCTCGACAGGGAGCCAAGAGACCCAGTACTTC.

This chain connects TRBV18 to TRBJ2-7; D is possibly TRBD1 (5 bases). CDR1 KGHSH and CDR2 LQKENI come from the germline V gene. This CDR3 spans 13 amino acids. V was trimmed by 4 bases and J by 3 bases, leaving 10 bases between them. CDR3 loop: CASSLKQGYEQYF. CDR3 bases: TGTGCCAGCTCACTAAAGCAGGGCTACGAGCAGTACTTC.

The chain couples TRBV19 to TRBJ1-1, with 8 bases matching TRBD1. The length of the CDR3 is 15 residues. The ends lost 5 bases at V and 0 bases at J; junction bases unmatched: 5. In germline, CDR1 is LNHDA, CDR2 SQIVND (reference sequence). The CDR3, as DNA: TGTGCCAGTAGTCTAGGACAGGGAATGAACACTGAAGCTTTCTTT. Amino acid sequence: CASSLGQGMNTEAFF.

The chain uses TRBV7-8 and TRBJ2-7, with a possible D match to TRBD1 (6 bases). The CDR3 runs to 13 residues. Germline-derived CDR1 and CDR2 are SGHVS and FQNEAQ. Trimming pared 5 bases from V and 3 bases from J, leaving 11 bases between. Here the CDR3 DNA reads TGTGCCAGCAGCCAACAGGGTAACTACGAGCAGTACTTC. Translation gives CASSQQGNYEQYF. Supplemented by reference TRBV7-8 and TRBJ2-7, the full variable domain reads GAGVSQSPRYKVAKRGQDVALRCDPISGHVSLFWYQQALGQGPEFLTYFQNEAQLDKSGLPSDRFFAERPEGSVSTLKIQRTQQEDSAVYLCASSQQGNYEQYFGPGTRLTVT.

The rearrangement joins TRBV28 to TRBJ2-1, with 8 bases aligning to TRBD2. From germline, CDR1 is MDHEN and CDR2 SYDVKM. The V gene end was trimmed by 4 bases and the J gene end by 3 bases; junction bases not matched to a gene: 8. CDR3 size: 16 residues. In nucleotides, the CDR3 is TGTGCCAGCAGTTCCCAAACTAGCGGAGACTACAATGAGCAGTTCTTC. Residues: CASSSQTSGDYNEQFF. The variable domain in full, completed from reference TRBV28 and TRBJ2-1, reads DVKVTQSSRYLVKRTGEKVFLECVQDMDHENMFWYRQDPGLGLRLIYFSYDVKMKEKGDIPEGYSVSREKKERFSLILESASTNQTSMYLCASSSQTSGDYNEQFFGPGTRLTVL.